The 5 T cell receptor beta chains presented below share a single source sample, sequenced in a study of T cell responses to AZD1222 COVID-19 vaccine. Generated by immunoSEQ multiplex PCR, the TCRdb table keeps only in-frame clones and is missing some. This table has around 89,000 clones, 89% appearing once. Material: peripheral blood, obtained 28 days after the second AZD1222 dose. Receptors were obtained from an adult who received the AZD1222 COVID-19 vaccine.

The genes are TRBV9 and TRBJ1-2, with 7 bases that match TRBD1. This CDR3 spans 14 amino acids. Germline V gene sequence: CDR1 SGDLS, CDR2 YYNGEE. Trimming cost V 0 bases and J 8 bases; bases outside gene matches: 7. The CDR3 region has the DNA TGTGCCAGCAGCGTAGTTGGGCAGGGGGGAGGCTACACCTTC. Translating it yields CASSVVGQGGGYTF.

This chain links TRBV18 with TRBJ1-1; D is unclear. V gave up 2 bases and J gave up 4 bases, with 8 bases separating them. Germline lookup yields CDR1 KGHSH and CDR2 LQKENI. The CDR3 has 13 residues. CDR3 residues: CASSPSLATEAFF. The DNA of the CDR3 is TGTGCCAGCTCACCAAGCCTAGCCACTGAAGCTTTCTTT. Looking up the rest from reference TRBV18 and TRBJ1-1 gives the full variable domain: NAGVMQNPRHLVRRRGQEARLRCSPMKGHSHVYWYRQLPEEGLKFMVYLQKENIIDESGMPKERFSAEFPKEGPSILRIQQVVRGDSAAYFCASSPSLATEAFFGQGTRLTVV.

This clone was picked up a small number of times. This rearrangement joins TRBV5-6 to TRBJ1-3, with D possibly being TRBD1 (5 bases). The V end was cut by 4 bases, the J end by 4 bases, with 18 bases between. CDR1 is SGHDT, CDR2 YYEEEE, per germline. The CDR3 is 16 residues long. CDR3 nucleotides: TGTGCCAGCAGCCTCCGCCCAGGGCGGTGGGGAAACACCATATATTTT. Protein sequence: CASSLRPGRWGNTIYF.

J is TRBJ2-5 and V is TRBV6-2 or TRBV6-3; weak D call: TRBD1 (5 bases). This CDR3 has 14 residues. The V gene lost 0 bases and the J gene lost 2 bases, with 7 bases spanning the gap. Germline V CDR1 and CDR2: MNHEY, SVGEGT. The CDR3 reads CASSYSGQQETQYF. In DNA, the CDR3 is TGTGCCAGCAGTTACTCTGGACAACAAGAGACCCAGTACTTC.

The chain has TRBV24-1 and TRBJ2-5; 7 positions match TRBD2. This CDR3 is built from 15 residues. Germline-derived CDR1 and CDR2 are KGHDR and SFDVKD. The V gene end was trimmed by 3 bases and the J gene end by 6 bases; junction bases not matched to a gene: 9. CDR3 region: CATSDRREARKTQYF. CDR3 bases: TGTGCCACCAGTGATCGCCGGGAGGCCCGGAAGACCCAGTACTTC.